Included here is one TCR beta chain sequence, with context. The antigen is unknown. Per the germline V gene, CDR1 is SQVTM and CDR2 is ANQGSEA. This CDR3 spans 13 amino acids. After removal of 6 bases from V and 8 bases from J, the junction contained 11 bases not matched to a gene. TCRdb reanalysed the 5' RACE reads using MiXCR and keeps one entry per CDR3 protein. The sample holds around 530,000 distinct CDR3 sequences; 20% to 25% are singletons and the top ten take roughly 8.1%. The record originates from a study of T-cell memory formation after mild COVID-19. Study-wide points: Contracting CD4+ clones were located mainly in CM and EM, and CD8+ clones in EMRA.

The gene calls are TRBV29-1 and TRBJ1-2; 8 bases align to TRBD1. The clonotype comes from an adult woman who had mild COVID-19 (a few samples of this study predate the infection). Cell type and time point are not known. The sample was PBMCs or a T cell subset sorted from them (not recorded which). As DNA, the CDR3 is TGCAGCGTGCATACAGGGGGATGGGAAGGCTACACCTTC. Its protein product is CSVHTGGWEGYTF.